A single sample is the source of the 2 T cell receptor beta chains below, sequenced in a study of T cell repertoires in cytomegalovirus infection. One entry per CDR3 protein, called by TCRdb with MiXCR from the reads. The sample holds approximately 130,000 distinct CDR3 sequences, about 24% seen once. No antigen has been identified for these receptors. The specimen sequenced was PBMCs, sequenced either directly or after in vitro stimulation (not recorded which). These receptors were taken from a human donor in good health (CMV status not recorded). Some clones in this sample may be carry-over from other donors' samples.

The J gene is TRBJ2-1, the V gene TRBV12-5; D call uncertain. CDR1 is LGHNT and CDR2 is FRNRAP in the germline V gene. This CDR3 spans 11 amino acids. Trimming shortened V by 6 bases and J by 11 bases, and 11 bases separated the two germline ends. The CDR3 nucleotides read TGTGCTAGTGGGTCCGACACTCAGCAGTTCTTC. It is translated as CASGSDTQQFF.

The rearrangement links TRBV7-4 to TRBJ1-3, with D unresolved. With 5 bases removed from V and 0 bases from J, the gap between germline ends came to 11 bases. This CDR3 comprises 15 residues. The V gene's germline CDR1 is SGHVT and CDR2 SQSDAQ. The CDR3 spells CASSHSPISGNTIYF. The DNA for the CDR3 is TGTGCCAGCAGCCATAGTCCTATCTCTGGAAACACCATATATTTT. Filled out from reference TRBV7-4 and TRBJ1-3, the complete variable domain reads GAGVSQSPRYKVAKRGRDVALRCDSISGHVTLYWYRQTLGQGSEVLTYSQSDAQRDKSGRPSGRFSAERPERSVSTLKIQRTEQGDSAVYLCASSHSPISGNTIYFGEGSWLTVV.